The rows below give T cell receptor beta chains drawn from one sample of a study of shared clonotypes between healthy human individuals. Method: immunoSEQ multiplex PCR; TCRdb's copy keeps in-frame clones and lacks some. The sample records 600,000 or so clones, roughly 95% being singletons. Material for sequencing was naive CD8+ T cells sorted from blood. The source is a woman in her 30s in good health. Each CDR3 is given without its conserved first and last residue. The order of the fields is V gene, CDR3 protein.

v_gene: TRBV10-2; CDR3aa: ASSELQGTGANVLT
v_gene: TRBV28; CDR3aa: ASSLAGFYEQY
v_gene: TRBV5-1; CDR3aa: ASSLGQQNEQY
v_gene: TRBV9; CDR3aa: ASSAGGRTGAFNSENIQY
v_gene: TRBV28; CDR3aa: ASSLSPPAYGYT
v_gene: TRBV27; CDR3aa: ASSLLAGPTNTGELF
v_gene: TRBV7-8; CDR3aa: ASSLRGASRNEQF
v_gene: TRBV19; CDR3aa: ASSYDRHLNTEAF
v_gene: TRBV30; CDR3aa: AWSWGPGYEQY
v_gene: TRBV7-8; CDR3aa: ASSFGPGSGNTIY
v_gene: TRBV27; CDR3aa: ASSPPKGRTYTEAF
v_gene: TRBV11-2; CDR3aa: ASSLVRDGYT
v_gene: TRBV28; CDR3aa: ASSLRDSEAF
v_gene: TRBV9; CDR3aa: ASSEGSSGNGAKNIQY
v_gene: TRBV6-5; CDR3aa: ASSSLTGNTEAF
v_gene: TRBV14; CDR3aa: ASSQDFSGKGGNNEQF
v_gene: TRBV30; CDR3aa: AWNVGAGTGELF
v_gene: TRBV9; CDR3aa: ASSVPTSGEYNEQF
v_gene: TRBV28; CDR3aa: ASSFYIQGKQPQH
v_gene: TRBV28; CDR3aa: ASSLLSASEQF
v_gene: TRBV10-2; CDR3aa: ASIPAGPVATTIY
v_gene: TRBV29-1; CDR3aa: SAGSSGRAGELF
v_gene: TRBV7-9; CDR3aa: ASSLGFYEQY
v_gene: TRBV28; CDR3aa: ASSYVRDRLY
v_gene: TRBV5-1; CDR3aa: ASSLVGLAKNIQY
v_gene: TRBV5-1; CDR3aa: ASSLTRSHSYEQY
v_gene: TRBV5-6; CDR3aa: ASSPTLGGEQF
v_gene: TRBV30; CDR3aa: AWSDRVTEAF
v_gene: TRBV27; CDR3aa: ASSAQGINQPQH
v_gene: TRBV4-1; CDR3aa: ASSQSWNTEAF
v_gene: TRBV29-1; CDR3aa: SVVNPHDGYEQY
v_gene: TRBV7-8; CDR3aa: ASSPGVLLNEKLF
v_gene: TRBV6-6; CDR3aa: ASSYGGQGHEQY
v_gene: TRBV27; CDR3aa: ASSLMRGDTQY
v_gene: TRBV27; CDR3aa: ASSFSGSQPQH
v_gene: TRBV4-1; CDR3aa: ASSQDYWNTGELF
v_gene: TRBV7-9; CDR3aa: ASSLGGSNEQF
v_gene: TRBV6-6; CDR3aa: ASSVSGGGEQY
v_gene: TRBV28; CDR3aa: ASSFRMGTGELF
v_gene: TRBV19; CDR3aa: ASQGHLEDNEQF
v_gene: TRBV6-1; CDR3aa: ASSAFSGEGSLLYEQY